Listed below are T cell receptor beta chains from one sample, sequenced in a study of T cell changes during pregnancy in multiple sclerosis. Clones were sequenced by immunoSEQ multiplex PCR, and TCRdb holds only the in-frame ones, with some missing. Here the sample spans 44,000 or so clones, more than 75% being singletons. Sequencing was performed on CD8+ T cells from peripheral blood mononuclear cells, taken after pregnancy. The receptors shown here come from a female donor in good health, enrolled as a control in a pregnancy study. Each CDR3 is given with its conserved first and last residue. A D gene is named only where the DNA matches it firmly. Size is stated for part of the rows, as once, few or many counts, or as a class when the clone is expanded.

j_call d_call clone_size v_call cdr3_aa cdr3_nt
TRBJ2-7 NA NA TRBV27 CASTLSGALSYEQYF TGTGCCAGCACCCTTTCAGGCGCCCTTTCCTACGAGCAGTACTTC
TRBJ2-7 TRBD1 NA TRBV4-1 CASSQDGSGTAAYEQYF TGCGCCAGCAGCCAAGACGGCTCCGGGACAGCTGCCTACGAGCAGTACTTC
TRBJ2-5 TRBD2 NA TRBV28 CASSLWGTSVETQYF TGTGCCAGCAGTTTATGGGGGACTAGCGTTGAGACCCAGTACTTC
TRBJ2-1 TRBD2 NA TRBV27 CASSLSLAGDNEQFF TGTGCCAGCAGTTTATCGCTAGCGGGGGACAATGAGCAGTTCTTC
TRBJ2-7 NA NA TRBV5-6 CASSLARQARAQYF TGTGCCAGCAGCTTGGCCAGACAGGCCAGGGCGCAGTACTTC
TRBJ2-3 NA NA TRBV11-2 CASSSEVDTQYF TGTGCCAGCAGCTCCGAGGTAGATACGCAGTATTTT
TRBJ2-5 NA NA TRBV6-1 CASSERAGAPSAHEETQYF TGTGCCAGCAGTGAGCGGGCCGGTGCGCCTAGCGCCCACGAAGAGACCCAGTACTTC
TRBJ1-2 TRBD1 NA TRBV7-9 CASSLGPGDSYGYTF TGTGCCAGCAGCTTAGGGCCAGGGGACAGCTATGGCTACACCTTC
TRBJ2-3 TRBD1 NA TRBV9 CASSAPGTGVGDTQYF TGTGCCAGCAGCGCCCCGGGGACAGGGGTCGGAGATACGCAGTATTTT
TRBJ2-3 TRBD2 NA TRBV27 CASSFLRGTTDTQYF TGTGCCAGCAGTTTTCTGCGGGGGACCACAGATACGCAGTATTTT
TRBJ1-6 NA NA TRBV7-9 CASSIPASAGNNSPLHF TGTGCCAGCAGCATACCCGCCAGCGCAGGGAATAATTCACCCCTCCACTTT
TRBJ1-6 TRBD1 NA TRBV11-2 CASSLVGTATYSYNSPLHF TGTGCCAGCAGCTTGGTCGGGACAGCAACTTACTCCTATAATTCACCCCTCCACTTT
TRBJ2-1 NA few TRBV2 CASSDRGIEQFF TGTGCCAGCAGTGATAGGGGTATTGAGCAGTTCTTC
TRBJ2-1 NA once TRBV28 CASSPPRGYNEQFF TGTGCCAGCAGCCCCCCCCGGGGTTACAATGAGCAGTTCTTC
TRBJ2-3 TRBD1 NA TRBV6-4 CASSERGQGTDTQYF TGTGCCAGCAGTGAAAGGGGGCAGGGGACAGATACGCAGTATTTT
TRBJ1-4 TRBD1 NA TRBV6-5 CASSYATGGTEKLFF TGTGCCAGCAGTTACGCCACAGGGGGTACCGAAAAACTGTTTTTT
TRBJ2-1 NA NA TRBV5-1 CASSLQGPPNNEQFF TGCGCCAGCAGCTTACAGGGCCCTCCTAACAATGAGCAGTTCTTC
TRBJ1-4 NA NA TRBV5-1 CASRTDRSRYEKLFF TGCGCCAGCCGGACAGACCGAAGTAGGTATGAAAAACTGTTTTTT
TRBJ2-7 TRBD1 NA TRBV4-3 CASSQEMGTGAYEQYF TGCGCCAGCAGCCAAGAGATGGGGACAGGGGCCTACGAGCAGTACTTC
TRBJ2-1 NA NA TRBV7-6 CASSLKTGNYNEQFF TGTGCCAGCAGCTTAAAGACAGGAAACTACAATGAGCAGTTCTTC
TRBJ2-1 TRBD1 NA TRBV2 CASSADRGYYNEQFF TGTGCCAGCAGCGCTGACAGGGGTTACTACAATGAGCAGTTCTTC
TRBJ1-1 NA NA TRBV20-1 CSAFQGTEAFF TGCAGTGCTTTCCAGGGCACTGAAGCTTTCTTT
TRBJ1-3 NA NA TRBV7-9 CASTGYSGNTIYF TGTGCCAGCACGGGGTACTCTGGAAACACCATATATTTT
TRBJ1-1 NA NA TRBV18 CASSQPPNTEAFF TGTGCCAGCTCACAGCCACCGAACACTGAAGCTTTCTTT
TRBJ2-5 TRBD1 NA TRBV28 CASIDRVGETQYF TGTGCCAGCATTGACAGGGTAGGAGAGACCCAGTACTTC
TRBJ1-1 NA NA TRBV15 CATSRDRIGAGTEAFF TGTGCCACCAGCAGAGATAGGATAGGGGCCGGCACTGAAGCTTTCTTT
TRBJ2-5 NA NA TRBV6-5 CASSFQGETQYF TGTGCCAGCAGTTTTCAGGGAGAGACCCAGTACTTC
TRBJ2-6 NA NA TRBV6-5 CASNLISGANVLTF TGTGCCAGCAATTTAATCTCTGGGGCCAACGTCCTGACTTTC
TRBJ1-1 NA NA TRBV4-3 CASSRSGTYYTEAFF TGCGCCAGCAGCCGTTCCGGGACATACTACACTGAAGCTTTCTTT
TRBJ1-6 NA NA TRBV6-6 CASTATGKNSPLHF TGTGCCAGCACTGCCACGGGGAAGAATTCACCCCTCCACTTT
TRBJ1-1 NA NA TRBV7-7 CASAKSLNTEAFF TGTGCTAGCGCCAAAAGCCTAAACACTGAAGCTTTCTTT
TRBJ2-5 TRBD2 NA TRBV27 CASRRTSGGGGETQYF TGTGCCAGCAGAAGGACTAGCGGGGGGGGCGGGGAGACCCAGTACTTC
TRBJ2-2 TRBD2 NA TRBV6-5 CASSYSQRGGTGELFF TGTGCCAGCAGTTACTCCCAGCGGGGGGGCACCGGGGAGCTGTTTTTT
TRBJ2-1 TRBD2 NA TRBV9 CASSVGTSENEQFF TGTGCCAGCAGCGTAGGGACTAGCGAAAATGAGCAGTTCTTC
TRBJ2-7 NA NA TRBV5-1 CASSFSGGGYEQYF TGCGCCAGCAGCTTTTCAGGGGGAGGCTACGAGCAGTACTTC
TRBJ2-7 NA NA TRBV10-3 CAISEGGGGYEQYF TGTGCCATCAGTGAAGGGGGTGGGGGCTACGAGCAGTACTTC
TRBJ1-2 TRBD1 NA TRBV7-2 CASSLNRGLEDGYTF TGTGCCAGCAGCTTAAACAGGGGCCTTGAGGATGGCTACACCTTC
TRBJ2-5 NA NA TRBV6-5 CASEGGVRETQYF TGTGCCAGCGAGGGCGGGGTACGAGAGACCCAGTACTTC
TRBJ1-1 NA NA TRBV25-1 CASRSALEAFF TGTGCCAGCAGGAGTGCCCTTGAAGCTTTCTTT